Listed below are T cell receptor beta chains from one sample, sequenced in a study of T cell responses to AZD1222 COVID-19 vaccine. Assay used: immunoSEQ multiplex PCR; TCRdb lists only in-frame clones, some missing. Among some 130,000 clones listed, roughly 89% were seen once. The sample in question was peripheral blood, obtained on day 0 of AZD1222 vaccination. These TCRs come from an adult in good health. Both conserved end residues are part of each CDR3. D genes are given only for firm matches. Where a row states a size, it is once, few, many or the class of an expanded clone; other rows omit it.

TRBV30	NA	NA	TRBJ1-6	TGTGCCTGGGGCCCATTAGGCGGGAGAGCCCTCCACTTT	CAWGPLGGRALHF
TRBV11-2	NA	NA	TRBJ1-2	TGTGCCAGCAGCTCCCAAGGCAGGGTTGGGTATGGCTACACCTTC	CASSSQGRVGYGYTF
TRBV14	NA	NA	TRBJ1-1	TGTGCCAGCAGCTTCCTCGGGGTGAACACTGAAGCTTTCTTT	CASSFLGVNTEAFF
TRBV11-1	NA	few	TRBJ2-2	TGTGCCAGCAGCCCCCAGATGACTGGCACCGGGGAGCTGTTTTTT	CASSPQMTGTGELFF
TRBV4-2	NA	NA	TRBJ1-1	TGTGCCAGCAGCCAAGCCGGGGCGCCCGATGAAGCTTTCTTT	CASSQAGAPDEAFF
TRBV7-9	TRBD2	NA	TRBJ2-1	TGTGCCAGCAGCTTAGGTACTAGCGTATACAATGAGCAGTTCTTC	CASSLGTSVYNEQFF
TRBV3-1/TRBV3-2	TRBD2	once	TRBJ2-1	TGTGCCAGCAGCCAAGGGACTAGCGGGTTCAGCTCCTACAATGAGCAGTTCTTC	CASSQGTSGFSSYNEQFF
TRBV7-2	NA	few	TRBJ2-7	TGTGCCAGCAGCCTTCGCCAGGCGCACCCCTACGAGCAGTACTTC	CASSLRQAHPYEQYF
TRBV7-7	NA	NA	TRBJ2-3	TGTGCTAGCAGCTTAGGCGCGGGAAGATACACAGATACGCAGTATTTT	CASSLGAGRYTDTQYF
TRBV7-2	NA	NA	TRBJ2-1	TGTGCCAGCAGCTTACGCAGGGGATACAATGAGCAGTTCTTC	CASSLRRGYNEQFF
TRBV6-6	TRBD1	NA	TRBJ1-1	TGTGCCAGCAGGGGTGACAGGGGAAAAGCTTTCTTT	CASRGDRGKAFF
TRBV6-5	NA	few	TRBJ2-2	TGTGCCAGCAGGGGTTTACAGAACACCGGGGAGCTGTTTTTT	CASRGLQNTGELFF
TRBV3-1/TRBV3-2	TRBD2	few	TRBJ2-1	TGTGCCAGCAGCCAAGGGCTAGCGGGAGGCAATGAGCAGTTCTTC	CASSQGLAGGNEQFF
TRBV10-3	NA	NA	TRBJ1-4	TGTGCCATCAGTGAGTCCGACCGGGAAAAACTGTTTTTT	CAISESDREKLFF
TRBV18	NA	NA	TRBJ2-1	TGTGCCAGCTCACCACCGGGCAGGGGATTGGGGAATGAGCAGTTCTTC	CASSPPGRGLGNEQFF
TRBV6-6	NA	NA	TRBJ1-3	TGTGCCAGCAGTTACAATGCGGCGAGCTCTGGAAACACCATATATTTT	CASSYNAASSGNTIYF
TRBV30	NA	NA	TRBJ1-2	TGTGCCTGGAGTCACGGGCAGCCAACCCTTGGCTACACCTTC	CAWSHGQPTLGYTF
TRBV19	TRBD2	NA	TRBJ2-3	TGTGCCAGTAGTATCACTAGCGCAAGAGCCACAGATACGCAGTATTTT	CASSITSARATDTQYF
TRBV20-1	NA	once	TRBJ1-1	TGCAGTGCTAGGGGCGGACCTGAAGCTTTCTTT	CSARGGPEAFF
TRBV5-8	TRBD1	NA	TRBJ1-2	TGTGCCAGCAGCTTGAGCCAAATCGGGACAGCGAACCTATATGGCTACACCTTC	CASSLSQIGTANLYGYTF
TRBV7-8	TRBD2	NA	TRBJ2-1	TGTGCCAGCAGCCCGGGACTAGCAGCCTACAATGAGCAGTTCTTC	CASSPGLAAYNEQFF
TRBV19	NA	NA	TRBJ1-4	TGTGCCAGTACCACCCGAGGCGGGCGGGTTAATGAAAAACTGTTTTTT	CASTTRGGRVNEKLFF
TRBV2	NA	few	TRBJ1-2	TGTGCCAGCACCAGGTTAACTAACTATGGCTACACCTTC	CASTRLTNYGYTF
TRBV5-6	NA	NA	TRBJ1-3	TGTGCCAGCAGCCCCCGGGTGGGAAACACCATATATTTT	CASSPRVGNTIYF